The 32 T cell receptor beta chains below were found in one sample sequenced in a study of blood T cell repertoires in COVID-19. This table comes from immunoSEQ multiplex PCR, and its TCRdb copy is limited to in-frame clones, with some not included. The sample has a few hundred thousand clones, more than 65% seen once; the top ten hold 0.85% to 1.3%. Sequenced input: peripheral blood. The receptors were sampled from a human donor with acute or convalescent COVID-19. The donor label of this sample is uncertain.

The chain joins TRBV2 to TRBJ1-5; D ambiguous. Germline values: CDR1 SNHLY, CDR2 FYNNEI. Trimming removed 3 bases at V and 5 bases at J, with 11 bases between. CDR3 length: 14 amino acids. In DNA form, the CDR3 reads TGTGCCAGCAGTGATTTCCCCCGAGATCAGCCCCAGCATTTT. This codes for CASSDFPRDQPQHF. Full variable domain (outside the CDR3, taken from reference TRBV2 and TRBJ1-5): EPEVTQTPSHQVTQMGQEVILRCVPISNHLYFYWYRQILGQKVEFLVSFYNNEISEKSEIFDDQFSVERPDGSNFTLKIRSTKLEDSAMYFCASSDFPRDQPQHFGDGTRLSIL.

This rearrangement joins TRBV12-3 or TRBV12-4 to TRBJ1-5, with unresolved D. This CDR3 is 13 amino acids long. V lost 6 bases and J 4 bases, leaving 10 bases between the germline ends. The CDR3 region is CASSRIYNQPQHF. The CDR3 coding sequence is TGTGCCAGCAGCAGAATTTATAATCAGCCCCAGCATTTT.

The rearrangement uses TRBV6-1 and TRBJ2-7, with D perhaps TRBD2 (7 bases). The V gene lost 0 bases and the J gene lost 3 bases, with 12 bases spanning the gap. CDR3 size: 15 residues. Germline loops: CDR1 MNHNS, CDR2 SASEGT. The CDR3 spells CASSEAGEGGYEQYF. The CDR3 nucleotides are TGTGCCAGCAGTGAAGCGGGGGAGGGGGGCTACGAGCAGTACTTC.

This clone appeared a single time. The chain has TRBV11-2 and TRBJ2-2; 9 bases match TRBD1. CDR3 length: 17 amino acids. V dropped 0 bases and J dropped 1; count of bases not matched to a gene: 3. The germline V gene has CDR1 SGHAT and CDR2 FQNNGV. DNA for the CDR3: TGTGCCAGCAGCTTAGAGTGGGGACAGGGGAACACCGGGGAGCTGTTTTTT. This codes for CASSLEWGQGNTGELFF.

The gene calls are TRBV29-1 and TRBJ2-1, with D tentatively TRBD1 (5 bases). The CDR3 has 12 amino acids. The V end lost 7 bases, the J end lost 4 bases, and 11 bases lay between the germline ends. Per germline, CDR1 SQVTM and CDR2 ANQGSEA. The CDR3 DNA reads as TGCAGCGGGCTTAGGGGATACAATGAGCAGTTCTTC. Its translation: CSGLRGYNEQFF.

Turning to this clone: The same CDR3 is also encoded by other DNA sequences in this sample. In DNA, the CDR3 is TGCGCCAGCAGCCCCGGACAGGGGGTCTACGAGCAGTACTTC. Its translation: CASSPGQGVYEQYF. The genes are TRBV5-1 and TRBJ2-7, with TRBD1 matching 10 bases. The CDR3 loop spans 14 amino acids. Germline CDR1 is SGHRS and CDR2 is YFSETQ. The ends lost 4 bases at V and 3 bases at J; junction bases unmatched: 4.

This sequence joins TRBV6-1 and TRBJ1-4; D is undetermined. With 1 base removed from V and 4 bases from J, the gap between germline ends came to 19 bases. The CDR3 is made up of 18 amino acids. Germline V gives CDR1 MNHNS, CDR2 SASEGT. The CDR3 DNA reads as TGTGCCAGCAGTGAAGGACGACCGACTCAAGCCTTTAATGAAAAACTGTTTTTT. It translates to CASSEGRPTQAFNEKLFF.

The chain combines TRBV5-5 with TRBJ2-5; 10 positions agree with TRBD2. Per germline, CDR1 SGHKS and CDR2 YYEKEE (reference sequence). Trimming took 2 bases from V and 2 from J; bases not matched to a gene: 6. This CDR3 comprises 16 residues. The CDR3 loop is CASSLAGGPGQETQYF. DNA of the CDR3: TGTGCCAGCAGCTTAGCGGGAGGGCCAGGGCAAGAGACCCAGTACTTC.

The chain uses TRBV19 and TRBJ2-2; TRBD2 might be the D (5 bases). CDR3 length: 15 amino acids. CDR1 and CDR2 (germline): LNHDA, SQIVND (reference sequence). The V end was cut by 5 bases, the J end by 1 base, with 11 bases between. CDR3 residues: CASSGRDVNTGELFF. The CDR3, as DNA: TGTGCCAGTAGTGGCCGGGATGTGAACACCGGGGAGCTGTTTTTT.

The V and J genes are TRBV11-2 and TRBJ1-4, with D perhaps matching TRBD1 (5 bases). V lost 2 bases, J lost 6 bases, and 13 bases lay in between. The CDR3 covers 15 residues. Germline CDR1 is SGHAT and CDR2 is FQNNGV. This CDR3 reads CASSLRSGIDEKLFF. The CDR3 region has the DNA TGTGCCAGCAGCTTAAGGTCAGGGATTGATGAAAAACTGTTTTTT.

V usage is TRBV7-6 and J usage is TRBJ2-5; D gene uncertain. The CDR3 loop spans 16 amino acids. Germline V gene data show CDR1 as SGHVS and CDR2 as FNYEAQ. V shed 1 base and J shed 2 bases, with 14 bases lying between them. CDR3 region: CASSLGSGRPQETQYF. The CDR3 DNA reads as TGTGCCAGCAGCTTAGGGTCAGGAAGGCCTCAAGAGACCCAGTACTTC. The complete variable domain, with remaining parts taken from reference TRBV7-6 and TRBJ2-5, reads GAGVSQSPRYKVTKRGQDVALRCDPISGHVSLYWYRQALGQGPEFLTYFNYEAQQDKSGLPNDRFSAERPEGSISTLTIQRTEQRDSAMYRCASSLGSGRPQETQYFGPGTRLLVL.

V usage is TRBV19 and J usage is TRBJ2-3; TRBD1 aligns across 7 bases. The trim removed 5 bases at V and 0 bases at J, leaving 5 bases unmatched. The CDR3 is made up of 15 amino acids. Germline V gene sequence: CDR1 LNHDA, CDR2 SQIVND (reference sequence). The CDR3 protein is CASSLDRASTDTQYF. The DNA for the CDR3 is TGTGCCAGTAGTCTCGACAGGGCGAGCACAGATACGCAGTATTTT.

This sequence joins TRBV15 and TRBJ2-5; D perhaps matches TRBD1 (5 bases). The CDR3 loop spans 14 amino acids. Trimming removed 0 bases at V and 5 bases at J, with 10 bases between. The germline V gene encodes CDR1 LNHNV and CDR2 YYDKDF (reference sequence). The CDR3 protein is CATSREKGRETQYF. The CDR3 DNA sequence: TGTGCCACCAGCAGAGAGAAGGGGCGCGAGACCCAGTACTTC.

This chain connects TRBV9 to TRBJ1-1, with D hard to call. V lost 2 bases and J 0 bases, leaving 8 bases between the germline ends. The CDR3 length is 14 residues. Germline V CDR1 and CDR2: SGDLS, YYNGEE. The DNA for the CDR3 is TGTGCCAGCAGCGTTTCGGCGGTGAACACTGAAGCTTTCTTT. This sequence encodes CASSVSAVNTEAFF.

CDR3 DNA: TGTGCCACCCCCGGGAGGGGGAACTATGGCTACACCTTC. Translating it yields CATPGRGNYGYTF. The chain uses TRBV28 and TRBJ1-2; D is perhaps TRBD1 (6 bases). The CDR3 sequence is 13 residues long. Looked up from germline, CDR1 is MDHEN and CDR2 is SYDVKM. The V and J ends lost 10 bases and 2 bases respectively, with 14 bases between them.

This chain joins TRBV10-3 and TRBJ1-1, with a weak D call TRBD1 (6 bases). Germline-derived CDR1 and CDR2 are ENHRY and SYGVKD. The CDR3 length is 18 residues. Trimming stripped 0 bases from V and 1 base from J, with 18 bases between. The CDR3 spells CAISESNVAGVSNTEAFF. As DNA, the CDR3 is TGTGCCATCAGTGAGTCGAATGTGGCAGGGGTATCGAACACTGAAGCTTTCTTT.

The V gene is TRBV2, the J gene TRBJ1-5; 7 nucleotides line up with TRBD1. J gave up 5 bases and V 4 bases, and 11 bases lay outside the gene matches. Germline CDR1 is SNHLY and CDR2 is FYNNEI. The CDR3 is 16 residues long. In DNA, the CDR3 is TGTGCCAGCAGTGGGGGAGGAGGGGGCCTGGATCAGCCCCAGCATTTT. It yields the protein CASSGGGGGLDQPQHF.

V and J are TRBV6-6 and TRBJ1-1; 11 nucleotides align to TRBD1. The J segment lost 0 bases and the V segment lost 6 bases, leaving 6 bases of the junction unmatched. Germline loops: CDR1 MNHNY, CDR2 SVGAGI (reference sequence). The CDR3 extends over 16 amino acids. This chain's CDR3 is CASRTRDRGLNTEAFF. CDR3 DNA: TGTGCCAGCAGAACCCGGGACAGGGGGTTGAACACTGAAGCTTTCTTT.

The J gene is TRBJ2-1, the V gene TRBV19; TRBD2 matches at 11 bases. V shed 5 bases, J shed 9 bases, and the junction held 18 bases outside the gene matches. The CDR3 totals 18 residues. Germline V gene sequence: CDR1 LNHDA, CDR2 SQIVND (reference sequence). The CDR3 DNA sequence: TGTGCCAGTAGTCGACCAATAGCTAGCGGGGGGCGAGGAGGTGAGCAGTTCTTC. Protein: CASSRPIASGGRGGEQFF.

This clone has just one count. The rearrangement joins TRBV29-1 to TRBJ1-1, with a tentative D call TRBD1 (5 bases). This CDR3 spans 12 amino acids. Germline V gene sequence: CDR1 SQVTM, CDR2 ANQGSEA. Trimming shortened V by 4 bases and J by 2 bases, and 8 bases separated the two germline ends. The CDR3 DNA sequence: TGCAGCGTTGGACAGTTTAACACTGAAGCTTTCTTT. It specifies CSVGQFNTEAFF.

V and J are TRBV19 and TRBJ1-1; the match to TRBD1 covers 9 bases. V gave up 4 bases and J gave up 6 bases; unmatched junction bases: 9. CDR3 size: 15 residues. CDR1 is LNHDA and CDR2 is SQIVND in the germline V gene (reference sequence). The CDR3 DNA is TGTGCCAGTAGTACACCGGGACAGGGAATCGCTGAAGCTTTCTTT. Encoded protein: CASSTPGQGIAEAFF.

This chain joins TRBV5-1 and TRBJ1-5; 8 bases are a match to TRBD1. The J segment lost 4 bases and the V segment lost 5 bases, leaving 8 bases of the junction unmatched. The CDR3 is made up of 15 amino acids. Germline CDR1 is SGHRS and CDR2 is YFSETQ. The CDR3 loop reads CASRRDRGENQPQHF. The DNA of the CDR3 is TGCGCCAGCAGGAGAGACAGGGGAGAAAATCAGCCCCAGCATTTT.

The gene calls are TRBV4-2 and TRBJ2-1; 9 bases align to TRBD2. The CDR3 is 15 amino acids. Germline V gene data show CDR1 as LGHNA and CDR2 as YNFKEQ. Trimming cost V 5 bases and J 2 bases; bases outside gene matches: 4. The chain's CDR3 is CASSKGLATYNEQFF. DNA of the CDR3: TGTGCCAGCAGCAAGGGACTAGCAACCTACAATGAGCAGTTCTTC.

V usage is TRBV29-1 and J usage is TRBJ2-7, with 10 bases matching TRBD1. Germline V gene sequence: CDR1 SQVTM, CDR2 ANQGSEA. The ends lost 7 bases at V and 3 bases at J; junction bases unmatched: 6. This CDR3 contains 13 residues. This CDR3 reads CSAGDRGFYEQYF. Written as DNA, the CDR3 is TGCAGCGCGGGGGACAGGGGTTTCTACGAGCAGTACTTC.

The chain carries TRBV18 and TRBJ2-3, with 14 bases that match TRBD2. V lost 8 bases to trimming and J lost 0 bases; unmatched junction nucleotides: 10. The CDR3 is 18 amino acids. Germline V gene data show CDR1 as KGHSH and CDR2 as LQKENI. In DNA form, the CDR3 reads TGTGCCAGCCAAACCGGACTAGCGGGGGGACTGAGCACAGATACGCAGTATTTT. It encodes CASQTGLAGGLSTDTQYF.

The rearrangement joins TRBV6-5 to TRBJ2-7, with 10 bases matching TRBD2. Per the germline V gene, CDR1 is MNHEY and CDR2 is SVGAGI. After removal of 2 bases from V and 6 bases from J, the junction contained 7 bases not matched to a gene. The CDR3 spans 15 residues. Here the CDR3 reads CASSYDLAGVAEQYF. The CDR3 DNA is TGTGCCAGCAGTTACGACCTAGCGGGAGTTGCCGAGCAGTACTTC.

There are a few counts of this clone. Written as DNA, the CDR3 is TGCAGTGCTAGTCTTACAGACACTGAAGCTTTCTTT. Its protein is CSASLTDTEAFF. This rearrangement joins TRBV20-1 to TRBJ1-1; unclear D gene. The germline CDR1 and CDR2 sequences are DFQATT and SNEGSKA (reference sequence). CDR3 length: 12 amino acids. Trimming stripped 3 bases from V and 3 bases from J, with 8 bases between.

This chain joins TRBV5-4 and TRBJ1-2; the D gene is possibly TRBD1 (5 bases). Deletions cut 4 bases from V and 8 bases from J, with 18 bases between. The germline gives CDR1 SGHNT, CDR2 YYREEE (reference sequence). This CDR3 is built from 14 residues. Written as DNA, the CDR3 is TGTGCCAGCAGCCTCAGGACAAACCAAGGCGGCTACACCTTC. Amino acid sequence: CASSLRTNQGGYTF.

The sample holds a few counts of this clone. This chain connects TRBV2 to TRBJ1-2; no definite D call. Germline lookup yields CDR1 SNHLY and CDR2 FYNNEI. The CDR3 is made up of 12 amino acids. V gave up 8 bases and J gave up 0 bases, with 7 bases separating them. DNA for the CDR3: TGTGCCAGCTACGGAGCTAACTATGGCTACACCTTC. It translates to CASYGANYGYTF.

The CDR3 loop reads CASSLLGGQDTQYF. The CDR3 coding sequence is TGTGCCAGCAGTTTATTGGGGGGTCAAGATACGCAGTATTTT. The chain combines TRBV28 with TRBJ2-3; the D gene is possibly TRBD2 (6 bases). The CDR3 sequence is 14 residues long. The germline V gene encodes CDR1 MDHEN and CDR2 SYDVKM. Deletions cut 1 base from V and 5 bases from J, with 10 bases between.

The chain recombines TRBV7-2 with TRBJ1-2, with 8 bases lining up with TRBD1. The CDR3 is 15 amino acids. Unmatched junction bases numbered 4, after V lost 1 base and J lost 3 bases. The V gene's germline CDR1 is SGHTA and CDR2 FQGNSA. The CDR3, as DNA: TGTGCCAGCAGCTTAGAACAGGGGGATTACTATGGCTACACCTTC. Its translation: CASSLEQGDYYGYTF.

The V and J genes are TRBV19 and TRBJ2-7; 7 nucleotides match TRBD1. Losses at the gene ends were 5 bases for V and 6 bases for J; bases not matched to a gene: 10. This CDR3 comprises 14 residues. Germline lookup yields CDR1 LNHDA and CDR2 SQIVND (reference sequence). The DNA for the CDR3 is TGTGCCAGTAGTTGGGGGACAGACCTTGGCGAGCAGTACTTC. It yields the protein CASSWGTDLGEQYF.